A single sample gave rise to the 14 T cell receptor beta chains below, sequenced in a study of blood T cells in healthy people across ages. For the second PCR, which ran for roughly 6 to 12 cycles, a sample-barcoded 5' primer and a J-beta primer mix were used. TCRdb re-called the 5' RACE reads through MiXCR, storing one row per CDR3 protein. The sample lists 790,000 or so distinct CDR3 sequences, roughly three fifths occurring once. Sequencing was carried out using blood. These TCRs come from a man aged 40-50 years in good health.

Note on this clonotype: The germline gene is not matched at one end of the junction; a read error may be the cause. The gene calls are TRBV7-8 and TRBJ2-3, with TRBD2 as a possible D gene (6 bases). From germline, CDR1 is SGHVS and CDR2 FQNEAQ. The CDR3 runs to 19 residues. The CDR3 is CANSLRGGAESLLTDTQYF. In DNA form, the CDR3 reads TGTGCCAACAGCTTAAGGGGAGGCGCAGAAAGCCTCTTAACAGATACGCAGTATTTT.

The genes are TRBV20-1 and TRBJ2-3; tentative D call: TRBD2 (6 bases). The CDR3 runs to 18 residues. The germline gives CDR1 DFQATT, CDR2 SNEGSKA (reference sequence). V lost 8 bases, J lost 3 bases, and 30 bases lay in between. The CDR3 coding sequence is TGCAGTCCCACTCGCGACTGGGCGTTGGGCGGGGTTACAGATACGCAGTATTTT. This translates into CSPTRDWALGGVTDTQYF.

The table lists this clonotype with a few counts. The chain employs TRBV2 and TRBJ2-7; D possibly corresponds to TRBD2 (5 bases). Germline lookup yields CDR1 SNHLY and CDR2 FYNNEI. The CDR3 totals 14 residues. Deletions cut 6 bases from V and 7 bases from J, with 19 bases between. CDR3 sequence reads: CASRSDTGSGEQYF. In DNA form, the CDR3 reads TGTGCCAGCAGATCAGACACCGGCTCGGGGGAGCAGTACTTC.

This clonotype was seen a handful of times. The chain joins TRBV29-1 to TRBJ2-1; the D gene could be TRBD1 or TRBD2 (5 bases each). V dropped 7 bases and J dropped 9 bases, with 25 bases sitting between them. Germline V CDR1 and CDR2: SQVTM, ANQGSEA. This CDR3 is built from 15 residues. The DNA for the CDR3 is TGCAGCGCCCGGAACAAGCTCGCCCGGGGCGCTGAGCAGTTCTTC. This gives the protein CSARNKLARGAEQFF.

The chain carries TRBV6-5 and TRBJ2-3; tentative D call: TRBD1 (5 bases). V lost 3 bases to trimming and J lost 1 base, with 14 bases between them. The CDR3 sequence is 16 residues long. Germline assignment: CDR1 MNHEY and CDR2 SVGAGI. Here the CDR3 reads CASSYIGNRRTDTQYF. The DNA of the CDR3 is TGTGCCAGCAGTTATATAGGTAACAGGCGCACAGATACGCAGTATTTT.

With regard to this clonotype: A read error may produce the germline difference seen at one junction end. V gene TRBV5-1 combines with J gene TRBJ2-4; D unclear. The DNA end favors TRBJ2-7, so the J call may be wrong. The germline CDR1 and CDR2 sequences are SGHRS and YFSETQ. The CDR3 covers 14 residues. Here the CDR3 reads CASRLDLSSYEQYF. The CDR3 DNA is TGCGCCAGCAGATTGGATCTTTCCTCCTACGAGCAGTACTTC.

J is TRBJ2-1 and V is TRBV9, with 10 bases matching TRBD2. The CDR3 is made up of 19 amino acids. J lost 1 base, V lost 0 bases, and 10 bases had no gene match. Germline lookup yields CDR1 SGDLS and CDR2 YYNGEE. CDR3 in DNA: TGTGCCAGCAGCGTAGGTCTCCAGCGGGGGGGCCCTTCCTACAATGAGCAGTTCTTC. This translates into CASSVGLQRGGPSYNEQFF. Full variable domain (remainder filled in from reference TRBV9 and TRBJ2-1): DSGVTQTPKHLITATGQRVTLRCSPRSGDLSVYWYQQSLDQGLQFLIQYYNGEERAKGNILERFSAQQFPDLHSELNLSSLELGDSALYFCASSVGLQRGGPSYNEQFFGPGTRLTVL.

In DNA form, the CDR3 reads TGTGCCACCAGTGGAGAGCTACGGGAGACCCAGTACTTC. It is translated as CATSGELRETQYF. The rearrangement uses TRBV24-1 and TRBJ2-5; D call uncertain. Trimming took 5 bases from V and 5 from J, leaving 11 bases between them. CDR1 is KGHDR, CDR2 SFDVKD, per germline. The CDR3 spans 13 residues.

This clonotype turned up a few times. CDR3 sequence: CAISESLGTDGYTF. In DNA form, the CDR3 reads TGTGCCATCAGTGAGTCTCTAGGGACGGATGGCTACACCTTC. This chain links TRBV10-3 with TRBJ1-2, with TRBD1 as a possible D gene (5 bases). The V and J ends lost 0 bases and 6 bases respectively, with 11 bases between them. Germline V gives CDR1 ENHRY, CDR2 SYGVKD. The CDR3 has 14 residues.

This clonotype was counted a few times. The gene calls are TRBV28 and TRBJ1-5, with TRBD1 identical over 9 bases. With V trimmed by 6 bases and J by 6 bases, 9 bases remained unmatched. Germline lookup yields CDR1 MDHEN and CDR2 SYDVKM. The CDR3 length is 15 residues. The CDR3 loop reads CASSPGQGFSQPQHF. In DNA form, the CDR3 reads TGTGCCAGCAGCCCCGGACAGGGGTTCAGTCAGCCCCAGCATTTT.

V is TRBV28 and J is TRBJ2-5; D gene uncertain. Trimming removed 5 bases from V and 5 bases from J, with 12 bases in between. The CDR3 has 13 amino acids. The germline gives CDR1 MDHEN, CDR2 SYDVKM. The CDR3 loop is CASSPFGGETQYF. CDR3 DNA sequence: TGTGCCAGCAGTCCCTTCGGTGGGGAGACCCAGTACTTC.

The gene calls are TRBV12-3 or TRBV12-4 and TRBJ2-7; possible D gene TRBD2, 5 bases. This CDR3 is built from 13 residues. The V and J ends lost 7 bases and 8 bases respectively, with 18 bases between them. This chain's CDR3 is CASTRGKGYKQYF. For the CDR3, the DNA is TGTGCCAGCACCCGGGGAAAGGGTTACAAGCAGTACTTC.

This chain links TRBV5-4 with TRBJ2-1; D unresolved. The CDR3 length is 14 residues. Germline V lookup: CDR1 SGHNT, CDR2 YYREEE (reference sequence). V was trimmed by 2 bases and J by 13 bases, leaving 19 bases between them. CDR3 sequence reads: CASSLRLSQETQFF. As DNA, the CDR3 is TGTGCCAGCAGCTTAAGGTTGAGCCAAGAGACCCAGTTCTTC.

The chain uses TRBV6-2 or TRBV6-3 and TRBJ2-5; perhaps TRBD2 as D (5 bases). The V gene lost 2 bases and the J gene lost 4 bases, with 8 bases spanning the gap. This CDR3 is 13 amino acids long. CDR1 MNHEY and CDR2 SVGEGT come from the germline V gene. The CDR3 DNA sequence: TGTGCCAGCAGTTACGACTACGGAGAGACCCAGTACTTC. Protein: CASSYDYGETQYF.